Presented here are 7 T cell receptor gamma chains from one specimen sequenced in a study of gamma-delta T cells after stem cell transplantation (dated by TCRdb to 2015 to 2016). Receptor libraries were prepared by RT-PCR. Sequencing relied on an Illumina MiSeq. TCRdb reprocessed the public reads with the caller CATT; rows with the same DNA were merged afterwards. The sample table records roughly 700 gamma-chain clones; about a fifth of these occur just once. About 11% of the sample comes from the top ten. The sequencing sample was made of gamma-delta T cells. These receptors originate from a human donor. It is not recorded whose cells these are; they may come from a transplant donor.

This clone counts as large. The sample contains more than one DNA sequence encoding this CDR3. The chain combines TRGV4 with TRGJP2. The CDR3 loop spans 15 amino acids. CDR1 and CDR2 (germline): EGSTGY, YDSYTSSV. V gave up 0 bases and J gave up 3 bases; unmatched junction bases: 4. CDR3 coding DNA: TGTGCCACCTGGGATGGGTTTGGTAGTGATTGGATCAAGACGTTT. This codes for CATWDGFGSDWIKTF.

This clone is deemed large (0.1 to 1%). CDR3 DNA sequence: TGTGCCTTGTGGGTCACCGTAGCCAAGAAACTCTTT. Translation: CALWVTVAKKLF. The rearrangement links TRGV9 to TRGJ1 or TRGJ2. Germline V gene lookup returns CDR1 GITISATS and CDR2 ISYDGTV (reference sequence). This CDR3 contains 12 residues. The V segment lost 5 bases and the J segment 10 bases; nucleotides outside the gene matches: 11.

As regards this clone: This may stem from a read error, because a much larger clone lies one nucleotide away. The chain recombines TRGV4 with TRGJ1 or TRGJ2. Germline V lookup: CDR1 EGSTGY, CDR2 YDSYTSSV. The CDR3 runs 11 residues. In DNA form, the CDR3 reads TGTGCTACCTGGGATGACTATAAGAAACTCTTT. Residues: CATWDDYKKLF.

This clone rates as large. This same CDR3 is encoded by further DNA sequences in the sample. CDR3 DNA sequence: TGTGCCTTGTGGGACCAACAAGAGTTGGGCAAAAAAATCAAGGTATTT. The encoded protein is CALWDQQELGKKIKVF. The gene calls are TRGV9 and TRGJP. Germline V gene lookup returns CDR1 GITISATS and CDR2 ISYDGTV (reference sequence). This CDR3 region has 16 residues. V shed 4 bases and J 4 bases; nucleotides not matched to a gene: 4.

This clone was counted a few times. The chain joins TRGV2 to TRGJ1 or TRGJ2. The CDR3 is 14 residues long. The germline gives CDR1 EGSNGY, CDR2 YDSYNSKV. V shed 1 base and J 7 bases; nucleotides not matched to a gene: 10. The CDR3 sequence is CATWDGPLRYKKLF. The CDR3 DNA follows: TGTGCCACCTGGGACGGCCCCCTTAGATATAAGAAACTCTTT.

This clone was seen only a few times. This could be a read error, since a much larger clone is one nucleotide away. This chain connects TRGV9 to TRGJ1 or TRGJ2. The CDR3 loop spans 11 amino acids. CDR1 and CDR2 (germline): GITISATS, ISYDGTV (reference sequence). DNA of the CDR3: TGTGCTTTGTGGGAGGGCCATAAGAAACTCTTT. It codes for CALWEGHKKLF.

This clone showed up just once. A far larger clone is one nucleotide away, so this likely arose from a read error. The V and J genes are TRGV9 and TRGJ1 or TRGJ2. The germline V gene has CDR1 GITISATS and CDR2 ISYDGTV (reference sequence). There are 14 residues in the CDR3. In DNA, the CDR3 is TGTGCCTCGTGGGAGGTGATGGATTATTATAAGAAACTCTTT. This encodes CASWEVMDYYKKLF.